The 13 T cell receptor beta chains in this list originate from one sample, sequenced in a study of blood T cell repertoires in COVID-19. Clones were read by immunoSEQ multiplex PCR, and TCRdb kept only the in-frame ones, dropping some. The table records 350,000 to 450,000 clones, roughly 91% of them present only once. Sequenced sample: PBMCs or T cells enriched from blood (not recorded which). These receptors originate from a woman in her thirties who had recovered from COVID-19.

V and J are TRBV19 and TRBJ1-1; D possibly corresponds to TRBD1 (6 bases). Germline CDR1 LNHDA, CDR2 SQIVND (reference sequence). Trimming left V 6 bases short and J 0 bases short, with 14 bases between. The CDR3 consists of 15 residues. The CDR3, as DNA: TGTGCCAGTAGGGCTCAGGGGTTTGTGAACACTGAAGCTTTCTTT. Its translation is CASRAQGFVNTEAFF.

The chain is built from TRBV13 and TRBJ1-4; TRBD1 might be the D (6 bases). This CDR3 spans 14 amino acids. V was trimmed by 5 bases and J by 2 bases, leaving 9 bases between them. Per germline, CDR1 PRHDT and CDR2 FYEKMQ (reference sequence). This chain's CDR3 is CASSSTGTNEKLFF. CDR3 nucleotides: TGTGCCAGCAGCAGCACAGGGACTAATGAAAAACTGTTTTTT.

V usage is TRBV5-1 and J usage is TRBJ1-2; TRBD1 is a possible D gene (6 bases). This CDR3 region has 15 residues. Germline V gene sequence: CDR1 SGHRS, CDR2 YFSETQ. The V end was cut by 0 bases, the J end by 8 bases, with 17 bases between. This CDR3 reads CASSLGGLTGSGYTF. CDR3 bases: TGCGCCAGCAGCTTGGGAGGTCTTACAGGGAGCGGCTACACCTTC.

The chain has TRBV28 and TRBJ2-2; TRBD1 matches 7 bases. The V and J ends lost 3 bases and 4 bases, in that order; junction bases with no gene match: 2. CDR1 MDHEN and CDR2 SYDVKM come from the germline V gene. The CDR3 contains 14 residues. CDR3 region: CASSFRQGTGELFF. The CDR3 coding sequence is TGTGCCAGCAGTTTTCGACAGGGCACCGGGGAGCTGTTTTTT.

This clone was found once. The germline gene is not matched at one end of the junction; a read error may be the cause. Here the CDR3 reads CASSLGRELNTEELFF. As DNA, the CDR3 is TGTGCCAGCAGCTTAGGGCGGGAGCTGAACACCGAGGAGCTGTTTTTT. The chain couples TRBV11-3 to TRBJ2-2; 7 bases line up with TRBD2. Looked up from germline, CDR1 is SGHNT and CDR2 is YENEEA. CDR3 length: 16 amino acids.

This rearrangement joins TRBV5-4 to TRBJ2-7; 11 nucleotides line up with TRBD2. Trimming removed 0 bases from V and 6 bases from J; junction bases left unmatched: 8. CDR3 length equals 16 residues. The germline V gene encodes CDR1 SGHNT and CDR2 YYREEE (reference sequence). The CDR3 protein is CASSLALAGVFAEQYF. CDR3 DNA sequence: TGTGCCAGCAGCTTGGCACTAGCGGGAGTCTTTGCCGAGCAGTACTTC.

This rearrangement joins TRBV7-9 to TRBJ1-2; the match to TRBD1 covers 7 bases. V was clipped by 4 bases and J by 6 bases; unmatched bases: 11. The length of the CDR3 is 15 residues. Germline V gene data show CDR1 as SEHNR and CDR2 as FQNEAQ (reference sequence). CDR3 nucleotide sequence: TGTGCCAGCAGCTCTAGGACAGGCGAATCGCATGGCTACACCTTC. Its translation: CASSSRTGESHGYTF.

The chain joins TRBV10-3 to TRBJ1-3; D is unresolved. The V gene's germline CDR1 is ENHRY and CDR2 SYGVKD. V dropped 2 bases and J dropped 0 bases, with 8 bases sitting between them. The CDR3 consists of 15 residues. The CDR3 DNA reads as TGTGCCATCAGTGAGACTGCCGGCTCTGGAAACACCATATATTTT. Protein: CAISETAGSGNTIYF.

The CDR3 DNA reads as TGTGCCAGCAGCAAAGAGGCTAGCGGGGGGGCCGATGAGCAGTTCTTC. Amino acids: CASSKEASGGADEQFF. The gene calls are TRBV7-2 and TRBJ2-1, with 12 bases aligning to TRBD2. V lost 5 bases and J lost 8; bases outside the gene matches: 10. The length of the CDR3 is 16 residues. CDR1 SGHTA and CDR2 FQGNSA come from the germline V gene.

The genes are TRBV18 and TRBJ2-7, with a possible D match to TRBD2 (5 bases). The CDR3 covers 15 residues. Germline CDR1 is KGHSH and CDR2 is LQKENI. Trimming shortened V by 2 bases and J by 3 bases, and 14 bases separated the two germline ends. The CDR3 is CASSPSQRNSYEQYF. The DNA of the CDR3 is TGTGCCAGCTCACCATCCCAGCGGAACAGCTACGAGCAGTACTTC.

The V gene is TRBV18, the J gene TRBJ2-7; 11 bases are shared with TRBD1. The length of the CDR3 is 17 residues. From germline, CDR1 is KGHSH and CDR2 LQKENI. The V segment lost 3 bases and the J segment 2 bases; nucleotides outside the gene matches: 9. CDR3 in DNA: TGTGCCAGCTCACCGAGACTTCGGGGACAGGGGGCCTACGAGCAGTACTTC. This gives the protein CASSPRLRGQGAYEQYF.

The chain is built from TRBV19 and TRBJ1-1, with D unclear. Trimming removed 1 base at V and 11 bases at J, with 8 bases between. This CDR3 region has 11 residues. Germline V lookup: CDR1 LNHDA, CDR2 SQIVND (reference sequence). CDR3: CASSIGGSAFF. The CDR3, as DNA: TGTGCCAGTAGTATAGGAGGTTCGGCTTTCTTT. The full variable domain, its missing parts supplied by reference TRBV19 and TRBJ1-1, is DGGITQSPKYLFRKEGQNVTLSCEQNLNHDAMYWYRQDPGQGLRLIYYSQIVNDFQKGDIAEGYSVSREKKESFPLTVTSAQKNPTAFYLCASSIGGSAFFGQGTRLTVV.

The chain combines TRBV19 with TRBJ2-1; a possible D gene is TRBD2 (5 bases). This CDR3 has 17 residues. Per the germline V gene, CDR1 is LNHDA and CDR2 is SQIVND (reference sequence). The germline V and J ends were trimmed by 6 bases and 1 base, with 19 bases remaining between them. This CDR3 reads CASSQAASRTSYNEQFF. DNA for the CDR3: TGTGCCAGTAGCCAGGCAGCTAGCCGAACATCCTACAATGAGCAGTTCTTC.